This T cell receptor beta chain was retrieved from a study of blood T cell repertoires in COVID-19. In the study overall: The cDNA or gDNA used as material had been derived from T cells, B-cell-depleted T cells, or PBMCs.

Deletions cut 1 base from V and 5 bases from J, with 11 bases between. The V gene's germline CDR1 is KGHSH and CDR2 LQKENI. This CDR3 has 15 residues. Original processing methods: For nucleated cells, counts were estimated from reference gene primer amplification. Clones were read by immunoSEQ multiplex PCR, and TCRdb kept only the in-frame ones, dropping some. V and J calls and clone size are as listed in that table; D and trimming were resolved from the DNA. The table has around 340,000 clones, roughly 89% seen once; the top ten hold less than 5%. The sequenced material came from peripheral blood. This chain joins TRBV18 and TRBJ2-2; weak D call: TRBD1 (5 bases). The sequence came from a woman aged 55-69 years with COVID-19, enrolled during active disease. The CDR3 DNA follows: TGTGCCAGCTCACCACGGACAATTAATACCGGGGAGCTGTTTTTT. Amino acid sequence: CASSPRTINTGELFF.